A selection of T cell receptor beta chains follows, all from one sample in a study of T cells in Graves' hyperthyroidism and ophthalmopathy. TCRdb ran MiXCR on the multiplex PCR reads and lists one entry per CDR3 protein. The sample has about 370,000 distinct CDR3 sequences, over 12% seen once. The sample was blood. The receptors derive from a woman in her sixties with Graves' ophthalmopathy. Both conserved end residues are part of each CDR3. A D gene is named only where the DNA matches it firmly. Part of the rows lack a size; the others show once, few, many or a class for expanded clones.

TRBV24-1	TRBJ2-1	-	-	TGTGCCACCAGTGATCCCTACAGGGAGGCCTACAATGAGCAGTTCTTC	CATSDPYREAYNEQFF
TRBV7-8	TRBJ2-6	-	many	TGTGCCAGCAGCTTCTCTGCAGGTGGGGCCAACGTCCTGACTTTC	CASSFSAGGANVLTF
TRBV2	TRBJ2-3	TRBD2	many	TGTGCCAGCGCGAGACTAGCGGGCAACACAGATACGCAGTATTTT	CASARLAGNTDTQYF
TRBV30	TRBJ2-7	TRBD1	many	TGTGCCTGGAGTTCCTCCGGGACAGGGATCTACGAGCAGTACTTC	CAWSSSGTGIYEQYF
TRBV6-1	TRBJ2-5	-	few	TGTGCCACCGAGTCCCCGCGGGCCCAGTACTTC	CATESPRAQYF
TRBV7-2	TRBJ2-1	TRBD2	many	TGTGCCAGCAGGTTACTAGCGAATGAGCAGTTCTTC	CASRLLANEQFF
TRBV12-3/TRBV12-4	TRBJ1-6	TRBD1	many	TGTGCCAGCAGTTTGAGGACAGGCTATAATTCACCCCTCCACTTT	CASSLRTGYNSPLHF
TRBV12-3/TRBV12-4	TRBJ1-4	TRBD1	few	TGTGCCAGCAGAAGGACAGGGGAGACAGAAAAACTGTTTTTT	CASRRTGETEKLFF
TRBV6-5	TRBJ2-5	TRBD2	few	TGTGCCAGCAGTTACCCCGTCGGACTAGCGGGAGAGACCCAGTACTTC	CASSYPVGLAGETQYF
TRBV24-1	TRBJ2-1	TRBD2	few	TGTGCCACCAGGCCCCGGGGGGGGAGCGGGTACAATGAGCAGTTCTTC	CATRPRGGSGYNEQFF
TRBV15	TRBJ2-7	TRBD1	many	TGTGCCACCAGCAGGGACCGGGACAGCCACGAGCAGTACTTC	CATSRDRDSHEQYF
TRBV28	TRBJ1-5	-	few	TGTGCCAGCAGTTTACTTGCTCAGCCCCAGCATTTT	CASSLLAQPQHF
TRBV18	TRBJ2-5	-	many	TGTGCCAGCTCACCAACGGGACAACGGGAGACCCAGTACTTC	CASSPTGQRETQYF
TRBV5-1	TRBJ2-7	-	many	TGCGCCAGCAGGCGGGCAGGCAACAGGTACGAGCAGTACTTC	CASRRAGNRYEQYF
TRBV7-9	TRBJ2-3	TRBD2	-	TGTGCCAGCAGCATACTAGCGGGAGGGGCAGATACGCAGTATTTT	CASSILAGGADTQYF
TRBV11-2	TRBJ2-1	-	many	TGTGCCAGCAGCTTAGATTCGTGGGGGGCCTACAATGAGCAGTTCTTC	CASSLDSWGAYNEQFF
TRBV5-1	TRBJ2-5	TRBD1	-	TGCGCCAGCAGCTTACGACAGGGCTTAGAGACCCAGTACTTC	CASSLRQGLETQYF
TRBV27	TRBJ2-3	-	many	TGTGCCAGCAGTTTGGTTAACACAGATACGCAGTATTTT	CASSLVNTDTQYF
TRBV11-2	TRBJ1-5	TRBD1	-	TGTGCCAGCAGCTTAGCACAGGGGGGGGACAATCAGCCCCAGCATTTT	CASSLAQGGDNQPQHF
TRBV15	TRBJ2-2	-	few	TGTGCCACCAGCGGAACCCTGAACACCGGGGAGCTGTTTTTT	CATSGTLNTGELFF
TRBV6-5	TRBJ2-3	TRBD2	-	TGTGCCAGCAGTTACTTCACTCGAGCGGGAGTCACAGATACGCAGTATTTT	CASSYFTRAGVTDTQYF
TRBV12-3/TRBV12-4	TRBJ1-4	-	many	TGTGCCAGCACCCCTAATTCGGGTGAAAAACTGTTTTTT	CASTPNSGEKLFF
TRBV28	TRBJ1-6	-	many	TGTGCCAGCAGCCTAGGTGGGGGGCTGGGGTTACTGGCGGCCCTCCACTTT	CASSLGGGLGLLAALHF
TRBV10-2	TRBJ2-4	TRBD2	many	TGCGCCAGCAGCCCGGGGACTAGCGGGAACATTCAGTACTTC	CASSPGTSGNIQYF
TRBV6-1	TRBJ2-1	-	few	TGTGCCAGCAGCCGCGGCTATCCCAATGAGCAGTTCTTC	CASSRGYPNEQFF
TRBV5-1	TRBJ2-3	-	many	TGCGCCAGCAGCTTGGTGGTACAGGGAGGGCCAGATACGCAGTATTTT	CASSLVVQGGPDTQYF
TRBV6-2/TRBV6-3	TRBJ2-2	-	-	TGTGCCAGCACCAAGGACGGTACCGGGGAGCTGTTTTTT	CASTKDGTGELFF
TRBV30	TRBJ1-4	TRBD1	-	TGTGCCTGGAGCCCCGGTGAGGGGGCGGGAAAACTGTTTTTT	CAWSPGEGAGKLFF
TRBV6-2/TRBV6-3	TRBJ2-3	-	many	TGTGCCAGCAGGTTGGACGGGACTAGCACAGATACGCAGTATTTT	CASRLDGTSTDTQYF
TRBV7-2	TRBJ1-3	-	many	TGTGCCAGCAGCTTATATTCTTCAGTGGGGGCTGGAAACACCATATATTTT	CASSLYSSVGAGNTIYF
TRBV20-1	TRBJ2-7	TRBD2	-	TGCAGTTACACCTCCGGGACTACCGACTACGAGCAGTACTTC	CSYTSGTTDYEQYF
TRBV29-1	TRBJ1-1	-	many	TGCAGCGCCGGGATCACTGAAGCTTTCTTT	CSAGITEAFF
TRBV18	TRBJ1-1	TRBD1	many	TGTGCCAGCTCACGATCACAGGGGGATGCCCCGAACACTGAAGCTTTCTTT	CASSRSQGDAPNTEAFF
TRBV7-9	TRBJ1-4	-	many	TGTGCCAGCAGCGTATTAGGACACCTTGAAAAACTGTTTTTT	CASSVLGHLEKLFF
TRBV2	TRBJ1-2	-	many	TGTGCCAGCAGTGAGGTCCCCAGGGTCAGGCGCTATGGCTACACCTTC	CASSEVPRVRRYGYTF
TRBV20-1	TRBJ2-7	TRBD2	many	TGCAGTGCTTTACTAGCGGGAGACGAGCAGTACTTC	CSALLAGDEQYF